These 10 T cell receptor beta chains were sequenced from one sample in a study of cytomegalovirus exposure and HLA in healthy donors. PCR employed 60 Vbeta and 13 Jbeta primers. Assay used: immunoSEQ multiplex PCR; TCRdb lists only in-frame clones, some missing. Among some 150,000 clones listed, more than 60% were seen once. The material sequenced was PBMCs. The origin of the receptors is a man in his forties in good health and CMV-seronegative.

The genes are TRBV30 and TRBJ1-3; no definite D call. The germline gives CDR1 GTSNPN, CDR2 SVGIG (reference sequence). Trimming shortened V by 2 bases and J by 0 bases, and 14 bases separated the two germline ends. This CDR3 is 16 amino acids long. DNA of the CDR3: TGTGCCTGGAGTACCGGGGTACAAGGCTCTGGAAACACCATATATTTT. This translates into CAWSTGVQGSGNTIYF.

For the CDR3, the DNA is TGTGCCAGCAGCCCCCAAAAGGGGAACTACGAGCAGTACTTC. Its translation is CASSPQKGNYEQYF. V usage is TRBV7-3 and J usage is TRBJ2-7, with D possibly being TRBD1 (5 bases). Trimming left V 5 bases short and J 3 bases short, with 14 bases between. Germline-derived CDR1 and CDR2 are SGHTA and FQGTGA. The CDR3 spans 14 residues. The variable domain in full, completed from reference TRBV7-3 and TRBJ2-7, reads GAGVSQTPSNKVTEKGKYVELRCDPISGHTALYWYRQSLGQGPEFLIYFQGTGAADDSGLPNDRFFAVRPEGSVSTLKIQRTERGDSAVYLCASSPQKGNYEQYFGPGTRLTVT.

This chain connects TRBV2 to TRBJ1-6; tentatively, D is TRBD1 (6 bases). The CDR3 runs to 14 residues. Germline-derived CDR1 and CDR2 are SNHLY and FYNNEI. Trimming took 6 bases from V and 8 from J, leaving 14 bases between them. The CDR3 coding sequence is TGTGCCAGCAGCCCTAGGACAGAGTATTCACCCCTCCACTTT. As protein: CASSPRTEYSPLHF.

The rearrangement uses TRBV7-8 and TRBJ1-6, with no clear D. CDR1 is SGHVS and CDR2 is FQNEAQ in the germline V gene. V was trimmed by 4 bases and J by 9 bases, leaving 16 bases between them. The CDR3 length is 15 residues. In nucleotides, the CDR3 is TGTGCCAGCAGCTCCCTCCTTTTCGGGATTTCACCCCTCCACTTT. Protein sequence: CASSSLLFGISPLHF.

This clone appeared a few times. The chain is built from TRBV2 and TRBJ1-5, with TRBD1 matching over 7 bases. The germline V gene has CDR1 SNHLY and CDR2 FYNNEI. This CDR3 is 15 amino acids long. Losses at the gene ends were 4 bases for V and 0 bases for J; bases not matched to a gene: 3. DNA of the CDR3: TGTGCCAGCAGTGGGACAGGCCATAGCAATCAGCCCCAGCATTTT. It encodes CASSGTGHSNQPQHF. Together with reference TRBV2 and TRBJ1-5, the CDR3 gives the full variable domain: EPEVTQTPSHQVTQMGQEVILRCVPISNHLYFYWYRQILGQKVEFLVSFYNNEISEKSEIFDDQFSVERPDGSNFTLKIRSTKLEDSAMYFCASSGTGHSNQPQHFGDGTRLSIL.

There are a few counts of this clone. The chain carries TRBV7-2 and TRBJ2-2, with unresolved D. The V end lost 7 bases, the J end lost 8 bases, and 14 bases lay between the germline ends. The CDR3 sequence is 13 residues long. Germline V CDR1 and CDR2: SGHTA, FQGNSA. The CDR3 DNA sequence: TGTGCCAGCACCCCGTTCCCCTTTGGGGAGCTGTTTTTT. This translates into CASTPFPFGELFF.

This clone was counted only a few times. The rearrangement links TRBV2 to TRBJ1-1; D call uncertain. From germline, CDR1 is SNHLY and CDR2 FYNNEI. With 4 bases removed from V and 1 base from J, the gap between germline ends came to 10 bases. The CDR3 extends over 14 amino acids. CDR3 protein: CASSVAWRNTEAFF. Here the CDR3 DNA reads TGTGCCAGCAGTGTGGCCTGGAGGAACACTGAAGCTTTCTTT. Full variable domain (missing parts from reference TRBV2 and TRBJ1-1): EPEVTQTPSHQVTQMGQEVILRCVPISNHLYFYWYRQILGQKVEFLVSFYNNEISEKSEIFDDQFSVERPDGSNFTLKIRSTKLEDSAMYFCASSVAWRNTEAFFGQGTRLTVV.

DNA for the CDR3: TGTGCCAGCAGTCGACAGGGCAACACCGGGGAGCTGTTTTTT. It codes for CASSRQGNTGELFF. The V gene is TRBV2, the J gene TRBJ2-2; TRBD1 matches 7 bases. The germline CDR1 and CDR2 sequences are SNHLY and FYNNEI. The CDR3 has 14 residues. Trimming cost V 5 bases and J 2 bases; bases outside gene matches: 2.

As for this clone: As the CDR3 is not closed by the conserved phenylalanine or tryptophan, this likely results from a read error. The V and J genes are TRBV7-8 and TRBJ1-2; D is possibly TRBD1 (6 bases). The CDR3 loop spans 14 amino acids. V lost 5 bases and J 8 bases, leaving 18 bases between the germline ends. Germline CDR1 and CDR2: SGHVS and FQNEAQ. CDR3 in DNA: TGTGCCAGCAGCCAGGACAGTACCCTTGTCGGCTACACCCTC. It yields the protein CASSQDSTLVGYTL.

This clone was seen only a few times. The V call is TRBV2, the J call TRBJ2-7; a weak D match, TRBD2 (6 bases). Per germline, CDR1 SNHLY and CDR2 FYNNEI. Trimming left V 7 bases short and J 4 bases short, with 26 bases between. The CDR3 totals 17 residues. The CDR3 here is CASTRGFRGRTTYEQYF. For the CDR3, the DNA is TGTGCCAGCACCCGAGGGTTCCGGGGGAGAACAACGTACGAGCAGTACTTC.